These T cell receptor beta chains were read from a single sample in a study of blood T cell repertoires in COVID-19. Libraries were prepared by immunoSEQ multiplex PCR; TCRdb keeps only in-frame clonotypes and omits some of them. The data show approximately 250,000 clones, 80% to 90% seen once. Sequencing input: peripheral blood. The origin of the receptors is a woman between 70 and 85 years old with COVID-19, enrolled during active disease. CDR3s include the opening cysteine and the closing phenylalanine or tryptophan. D genes are given only for firm matches. The size of a clone is reported for some rows only, either as once, few or many, or as a class for expanded clones.

j_call: TRBJ2-7
cdr3_length: 14
d_call: TRBD2
clone_size: NA
v_call: TRBV5-1
cdr3_nt: TGCGCCAGCAGCTTTACTAGCGGATCCTACGAGCAGTACTTC
cdr3_aa: CASSFTSGSYEQYF

j_call: TRBJ2-3
cdr3_length: 14
d_call: NA
clone_size: once
v_call: TRBV30
cdr3_nt: TGTGCCTGGAGTGTCGTGACACACACAGATACGCAGTATTTT
cdr3_aa: CAWSVVTHTDTQYF

j_call: TRBJ2-5
cdr3_length: 14
d_call: TRBD2
clone_size: NA
v_call: TRBV15
cdr3_nt: TGTGCCACCAGCAGAGCACTAGCGACCGAGACCCAGTACTTC
cdr3_aa: CATSRALATETQYF

j_call: TRBJ2-5
cdr3_length: 17
d_call: TRBD2
clone_size: NA
v_call: TRBV9
cdr3_nt: TGTGCCAGCAGCGGGACACTGAATAGCGGGGCACAAGAGACCCAGTACTTC
cdr3_aa: CASSGTLNSGAQETQYF

j_call: TRBJ1-4
cdr3_length: 14
d_call: NA
clone_size: NA
v_call: TRBV28
cdr3_nt: TGTGCCAGCAGTTCCACACCCCGGGGGGAAAAACTGTTTTTT
cdr3_aa: CASSSTPRGEKLFF

j_call: TRBJ2-5
cdr3_length: 15
d_call: TRBD1
clone_size: NA
v_call: TRBV18
cdr3_nt: TGTGCCAGCTCACTCGGGACAGGACACCAAGAGACCCAGTACTTC
cdr3_aa: CASSLGTGHQETQYF

j_call: TRBJ2-3
cdr3_length: 19
d_call: NA
clone_size: NA
v_call: TRBV7-3
cdr3_nt: TGTGCCAGCAGCTTACGCGGATTGGGAGGCCGAGGGGGCACAGATACGCAGTATTTT
cdr3_aa: CASSLRGLGGRGGTDTQYF

j_call: TRBJ2-7
cdr3_length: 15
d_call: TRBD1
clone_size: NA
v_call: TRBV18
cdr3_nt: TGTGCCAGCTCTCGAATCCGGGACAGGGAATACGAGCAGTACTTC
cdr3_aa: CASSRIRDREYEQYF

j_call: TRBJ2-7
cdr3_length: 14
d_call: NA
clone_size: NA
v_call: TRBV19
cdr3_nt: TGTGCCAGTAGTGCCGGGACAATCACCTACGAGCAGTACTTC
cdr3_aa: CASSAGTITYEQYF

j_call: TRBJ1-5
cdr3_length: 14
d_call: NA
clone_size: many
v_call: TRBV15
cdr3_nt: TGTGCCACCAGCCACGGGGGGCGCGGACAGCCCCAGCATTTT
cdr3_aa: CATSHGGRGQPQHF

j_call: TRBJ2-1
cdr3_length: 16
d_call: NA
clone_size: NA
v_call: TRBV28
cdr3_nt: TGTGCCAGCAGTTCCCCCGGGACATCTGGCTACAATGAGCAGTTCTTC
cdr3_aa: CASSSPGTSGYNEQFF

j_call: TRBJ2-2
cdr3_length: 13
d_call: NA
clone_size: NA
v_call: TRBV14
cdr3_nt: TGTGCCAGCAGCCCCCCCCTCACCGGGGAGCTGTTTTTT
cdr3_aa: CASSPPLTGELFF

j_call: TRBJ1-2
cdr3_length: 14
d_call: TRBD1
clone_size: NA
v_call: TRBV10-3
cdr3_nt: TGTGCCATCAATCCAGGGGGCGCGAGCTATGGCTACACCTTC
cdr3_aa: CAINPGGASYGYTF

j_call: TRBJ2-7
cdr3_length: 15
d_call: TRBD2
clone_size: NA
v_call: TRBV30
cdr3_nt: TGTGCCTGGAGGTCACCGGGACTAGCGTTCTACGAGCAGTACTTC
cdr3_aa: CAWRSPGLAFYEQYF

j_call: TRBJ2-7
cdr3_length: 14
d_call: NA
clone_size: NA
v_call: TRBV18
cdr3_nt: TGTGCCAGCTCGCCGAATCCTTCAGGCTACGAGCAGTACTTC
cdr3_aa: CASSPNPSGYEQYF

j_call: TRBJ2-3
cdr3_length: 16
d_call: TRBD2
clone_size: NA
v_call: TRBV5-8
cdr3_nt: TGTGCCAGCAGCTCCGGGACTAGCGGGATTGAAGATACGCAGTATTTT
cdr3_aa: CASSSGTSGIEDTQYF

j_call: TRBJ1-2
cdr3_length: 15
d_call: NA
clone_size: NA
v_call: TRBV30
cdr3_nt: TGTGCCTGGAGTGACTTGGGACTGCGCGTTTATGGCTACACCTTC
cdr3_aa: CAWSDLGLRVYGYTF